The 6 T cell receptor beta chains presented below share a single source sample, sequenced in a study of blood T cell repertoires in COVID-19. Repertoires were generated with immunoSEQ multiplex PCR, while TCRdb's copy carries only in-frame clones and drops some. There are 250,000 or so clones in the sample; roughly 77% occur only once, and approximately 3.2% lies in the top ten. Source material: peripheral blood. These receptor sequences come from a woman of 80 years or more with acute or convalescent COVID-19.

The chain carries TRBV3-1 (or the pseudogene TRBV3-2) and TRBJ2-5; D unclear. Germline CDR1 and CDR2: LGHDT and YNNKEL (reference sequence). The CDR3 is 14 amino acids. Trimming stripped 0 bases from V and 4 bases from J, with 9 bases between. CDR3: CASSQEAGTETQYF. In nucleotides, the CDR3 is TGTGCCAGCAGCCAAGAAGCAGGTACAGAGACCCAGTACTTC.

The J gene is TRBJ1-1, the V gene TRBV6-5, with a possible D match to TRBD1 (5 bases). The length of the CDR3 is 14 residues. In germline, CDR1 is MNHEY, CDR2 SVGAGI. V gave up 6 bases and J gave up 1 base, with 12 bases separating them. The CDR3 loop is CASSRPTGNTEAFF. CDR3 in DNA: TGTGCCAGCAGCCGTCCCACAGGGAACACTGAAGCTTTCTTT.

This chain joins TRBV4-3 and TRBJ1-1, with D perhaps TRBD1 (6 bases). V lost 4 bases to trimming and J lost 1 base, with 13 bases between them. The CDR3 runs 15 residues. Germline loops: CDR1 LGHNA, CDR2 YSLEER. CDR3 sequence: CASSLRGGGNTEAFF. Here the CDR3 DNA reads TGCGCCAGCAGCCTCAGGGGCGGGGGGAACACTGAAGCTTTCTTT.

The rearrangement links TRBV11-2 to TRBJ2-5, with a weak D call TRBD1 (6 bases). CDR1 and CDR2 from the germline V gene are SGHAT and FQNNGV. The CDR3 is 14 residues long. Trimming removed 5 bases from V and 5 bases from J, with 15 bases in between. The CDR3 is CASSRTGLMETQYF. The CDR3 DNA sequence: TGTGCCAGCAGCCGTACAGGGTTAATGGAGACCCAGTACTTC. Variable domain in full (rest from reference TRBV11-2 and TRBJ2-5): EAGVAQSPRYKIIEKRQSVAFWCNPISGHATLYWYQQILGQGPKLLIQFQNNGVVDDSQLPKDRFSAERLKGVDSTLKIQPAKLEDSAVYLCASSRTGLMETQYFGPGTRLLVL.

V and J are TRBV28 and TRBJ2-1, with D unresolved. V dropped 5 bases and J dropped 4 bases, with 15 bases sitting between them. The germline gives CDR1 MDHEN, CDR2 SYDVKM. The CDR3 totals 15 residues. CDR3 sequence (DNA): TGTGCCAGCAGTCCTACTCATCTTATATACAATGAGCAGTTCTTC. It specifies CASSPTHLIYNEQFF.

V and J are TRBV19 and TRBJ1-2; D perhaps matches TRBD1 (6 bases). Germline loops: CDR1 LNHDA, CDR2 SQIVND (reference sequence). CDR3 length: 14 amino acids. The V and J ends lost 2 bases and 7 bases respectively, with 14 bases between them. The CDR3 region is CASSISAGVIGYTF. The CDR3 DNA is TGTGCCAGTAGTATATCCGCAGGGGTGATTGGCTACACCTTC.